Each of the 20 T cell receptor beta chains below was sequenced from the same sample in a study of breast tumors, draining lymph nodes, adjacent tissues. TCRdb reprocessed the multiplex PCR reads with MiXCR, giving one entry per CDR3 protein. The profile shows around 140,000 distinct CDR3 sequences, 20% to 25% of them singletons. Axillary draining lymph nodes of breast cancer patients supplied the node samples. Sequenced material: axillary lymph node tissue. Source of these receptors: a female donor with breast cancer. Some clones in this sample may be carry-over from other donors' samples.

This clonotype was found many times. The chain recombines TRBV6-2 or TRBV6-3 with TRBJ2-7; no firm D call. V lost 0 bases to trimming and J lost 7 bases, with 7 bases between them. The V gene's germline CDR1 is MNHEY and CDR2 SVGEGT. The CDR3 is 12 residues long. CDR3 sequence (DNA): TGTGCCAGCAGTTACTCGTCTTGGGAGCAGTACTTC. This encodes CASSYSSWEQYF.

This clonotype was detected many times. The chain recombines TRBV5-6 with TRBJ2-1; the D is unclear. Germline-derived CDR1 and CDR2 are SGHDT and YYEEEE. The CDR3 spans 13 residues. V lost 1 base to trimming and J lost 3 bases, with 5 bases between them. The CDR3 bases are TGTGCCAGCAGCTTGCAAGACTACAATGAGCAGTTCTTC. Protein: CASSLQDYNEQFF.

This clonotype was recorded many times. The V and J genes are TRBV2 and TRBJ2-2; TRBD1 might be the D (7 bases). Germline assignment: CDR1 SNHLY and CDR2 FYNNEI. This CDR3 is 14 amino acids long. Trimming pared 4 bases from V and 6 bases from J, leaving 12 bases between. CDR3 nucleotides: TGTGCCAGCAGTGGACAGGGAGGCGCCGGGGAGCTGTTTTTT. Translated: CASSGQGGAGELFF.

This clonotype showed up many times. The rearrangement joins TRBV4-2 to TRBJ1-2; the D is unclear. Trimming pared 0 bases from V and 6 bases from J, leaving 8 bases between. This CDR3 is built from 13 residues. Germline values: CDR1 LGHNA, CDR2 YNFKEQ. CDR3 sequence: CASSQEPTDGYTF. CDR3 sequence (DNA): TGTGCCAGCAGCCAAGAACCTACGGATGGCTACACCTTC.

This clonotype occurred many times. The chain employs TRBV29-1 and TRBJ2-7; TRBD2 matches 10 bases. This CDR3 comprises 15 residues. V trimming: 4 bases; J trimming: 3 bases; junction bases outside the gene matches: 9. Germline CDR1 reads SQVTM; CDR2 reads ANQGSEA. The CDR3 loop reads CSVGSGLAGVYEQYF. The CDR3 nucleotides read TGCAGCGTTGGGTCGGGGCTAGCGGGAGTCTACGAGCAGTACTTC.

This clonotype showed up many times. V gene TRBV5-4 combines with J gene TRBJ2-7; no reliable D call. The CDR3 runs to 12 residues. Germline CDR1 is SGHNT and CDR2 is YYREEE (reference sequence). Between the trimmed V and J ends, which lost 0 bases and 3 bases, there was a span of 4 bases. The chain's CDR3 is CASSLGYYEQYF. The CDR3 DNA reads as TGTGCCAGCAGCTTGGGATACTACGAGCAGTACTTC.

A remark on this clonotype: Given a much more abundant clone one base away, this may be a read error. The chain recombines TRBV6-2 or TRBV6-3 with TRBJ2-7; the match to TRBD1 covers 8 bases. CDR1 and CDR2 from the germline V gene are MNHEY and SVGEGT. The length of the CDR3 is 15 residues. The DNA for the CDR3 is TGTGCCAGCAGAGAGACCGGGACAGGTACCTACGAGCAGTGCTTC. Residues: CASRETGTGTYEQCF.

The rearrangement uses TRBV5-8 and TRBJ2-6; D gene unclear. Trimming removed 0 bases from V and 4 bases from J, with 11 bases in between. Germline-derived CDR1 and CDR2 are SGHTS and YDEGEE. This CDR3 contains 16 residues. This CDR3 is CASSLETNQGANVLTF. DNA of the CDR3: TGTGCCAGCAGCTTGGAGACCAACCAAGGGGCCAACGTCCTGACTTTC.

About this clonotype: This CDR3 is missing its conserved last phenylalanine or tryptophan, likely due to a read error. The chain combines TRBV3-1 with TRBJ2-1; 11 bases agree with TRBD2. Germline V gives CDR1 LGHDT, CDR2 YNNKEL (reference sequence). The J segment lost 6 bases and the V segment lost 1 base, leaving 8 bases of the junction unmatched. CDR3 size: 17 residues. Here the CDR3 DNA reads TGTGCCAGCAGCCAAGGGGTTAGCGGGAGGGTTGGCAATGAGCAGTTCCTC. Encoded protein: CASSQGVSGRVGNEQFL.

Comment on this clonotype: Its ends do not fully match the called genes, so a read error is possible. The V gene is TRBV24-1, the J gene TRBJ2-6; possible D gene TRBD1, 5 bases. CDR3 size: 15 residues. The germline gives CDR1 KGHDR, CDR2 SFDVKD. In nucleotides, the CDR3 is TGTGCCACCAGTGATCCGAGCTCTGGGGCCAACGCCCTGACTTTC. This encodes CATSDPSSGANALTF.

This clonotype was seen many times. The rearrangement uses TRBV20-1 and TRBJ2-3, with 11 nucleotides matching TRBD1. CDR3 length equals 14 residues. The V segment lost 3 bases and the J segment 8 bases; nucleotides outside the gene matches: 7. Looked up from germline, CDR1 is DFQATT and CDR2 is SNEGSKA (reference sequence). CDR3 DNA sequence: TGCAGTGCTAGGGACAGGGGGCCCCAGGGTACGCAGTATTTT. Encoded protein: CSARDRGPQGTQYF.

This clonotype was observed at least ten times. This chain links TRBV20-1 with TRBJ2-3, with 8 nucleotides matching TRBD2. In germline, CDR1 is DFQATT, CDR2 SNEGSKA (reference sequence). V was pared by 3 bases and J by 0 bases, with 11 bases of the junction left unmatched. There are 17 residues in the CDR3. The CDR3 nucleotides are TGCAGTGCTAGGCCCACGTTAGAGCGGGAGAGCACAGATACGCAGTATTTT. This translates into CSARPTLERESTDTQYF.

This clonotype was seen at least ten times. The chain recombines TRBV11-3 with TRBJ2-2; 10 bases line up with TRBD2. This CDR3 is 16 amino acids long. The V segment lost 6 bases and the J segment 6 bases; nucleotides outside the gene matches: 10. Germline V gives CDR1 SGHNT, CDR2 YENEEA. The CDR3 region has the DNA TGTGCCAGCAGAGAGCCCGGGACTAGCGTTCCCGGGGAGCTGTTTTTT. Translated: CASREPGTSVPGELFF.

This clonotype has a count of ten or more. V and J are TRBV7-3 and TRBJ2-1, with 10 nucleotides matching TRBD2. The V gene end was trimmed by 3 bases and the J gene end by 7 bases; junction bases not matched to a gene: 0. Germline CDR1 SGHTA, CDR2 FQGTGA. The CDR3 sequence is 13 residues long. CDR3 residues: CASSLGLANEQFF. The DNA for the CDR3 is TGTGCCAGCAGCTTGGGACTAGCGAATGAGCAGTTCTTC.

This clonotype was seen ten or more times. The gene calls are TRBV7-9 and TRBJ2-5; D is unresolved. Trimming cost V 4 bases and J 5 bases, with 17 bases left between them. This CDR3 spans 15 amino acids. Germline V gene lookup returns CDR1 SEHNR and CDR2 FQNEAQ (reference sequence). As DNA, the CDR3 is TGTGCCAGCAGCTCAGGAGTAATGGGGTCGGAGACCCAGTACTTC. Amino acids: CASSSGVMGSETQYF.

Ten or more counts support this clonotype. V gene TRBV5-1 combines with J gene TRBJ2-2; tentative D call: TRBD1 (6 bases). Deletions cut 5 bases from V and 2 bases from J, with 16 bases between. Germline V lookup: CDR1 SGHRS, CDR2 YFSETQ. The length of the CDR3 is 16 residues. The CDR3 sequence: CASSLPGTLNTGELFF. CDR3 DNA: TGCGCCAGCAGTCTCCCCGGGACACTCAACACCGGGGAGCTGTTTTTT.

This clonotype appeared a few times. The chain employs TRBV28 and TRBJ2-2; 9 positions match TRBD1. This CDR3 has 14 amino acids. Germline V gene data show CDR1 as MDHEN and CDR2 as SYDVKM. V dropped 6 bases and J dropped 7; count of bases not matched to a gene: 6. The CDR3, as DNA: TGTGCCAGCAGAAACACAGGGGGCGTCGGGGAGCTGTTTTTT. Its translation is CASRNTGGVGELFF. The full variable domain, in which reference TRBV28 and TRBJ2-2 provide the parts outside the CDR3, is DVKVTQSSRYLVKRTGEKVFLECVQDMDHENMFWYRQDPGLGLRLIYFSYDVKMKEKGDIPEGYSVSREKKERFSLILESASTNQTSMYLCASRNTGGVGELFFGEGSRLTVL.

This clonotype has a single count. Given a much more abundant clone one base away, this may be a read error. The J gene is TRBJ2-3, the V gene TRBV6-5; the D is unclear. This CDR3 has 15 amino acids. CDR1 is MNHEY, CDR2 SVGAGI, per germline. Trimming took off 7 bases at V and 3 bases at J, with 17 bases between the two ends. The CDR3 here is CASKNHGIGTDTQYF. The CDR3 DNA reads TGTGCCAGCAAGAACCATGGGATAGGAACAGATACGCAGTATTTT.

This clonotype was detected many times. The chain couples TRBV7-9 to TRBJ1-5, with TRBD1 matching over 7 bases. This CDR3 is 14 amino acids long. The V gene end was trimmed by 2 bases and the J gene end by 5 bases; junction bases not matched to a gene: 3. Per germline, CDR1 SEHNR and CDR2 FQNEAQ (reference sequence). The CDR3 DNA reads TGTGCCAGCAGCTTACAGGGGGAAGATCAGCCCCAGCATTTT. Residues: CASSLQGEDQPQHF.

The chain has TRBV12-5 and TRBJ2-5, with D perhaps TRBD2 (6 bases). CDR1 and CDR2 (germline): LGHNT, FRNRAP. The CDR3 is 15 residues long. V lost 4 bases and J lost 7, with 19 bases in between. The CDR3 DNA is TGTGCTAGTGGTTCGGGGGATATCAGGGATGGGACCCAGTACTTC. Translated: CASGSGDIRDGTQYF. The full variable domain, completed using reference TRBV12-5 and TRBJ2-5, is DARVTQTPRHKVTEMGQEVTMRCQPILGHNTVFWYRQTMMQGLELLAYFRNRAPLDDSGMPKDRFSAEMPDATLATLKIQPSEPRDSAVYFCASGSGDIRDGTQYFGPGTRLLVL.